What follows are 5 T cell receptor beta chains derived from one specimen sequenced in a study of Graves' ophthalmopathy and Graves' hyperthyroidism. Amplification targeted the TCR beta CDR3 regions, with RNA transcripts as the source material. First-round RT-PCR with HTBI primers preceded a second-round multiplex PCR. MiXCR, applied by TCRdb to the multiplex PCR reads, yields one record per CDR3 protein. The sample shows a few hundred thousand distinct CDR3 sequences, approximately 18% of them seen only once. Sequencing was carried out using peripheral blood. The receptors shown here come from an adult woman with stable Graves' hyperthyroidism.

Ten or more counts support this clonotype. The V gene is TRBV28, the J gene TRBJ2-7, with D hard to call. CDR3 size: 12 residues. V was pared by 6 bases and J by 4 bases, with 10 bases between. Germline V gene data show CDR1 as MDHEN and CDR2 as SYDVKM. The chain's CDR3 is CASRDVGYEQYF. Written as DNA, the CDR3 is TGTGCCAGCAGAGACGTAGGGTACGAGCAGTACTTC. The whole variable domain, remainder taken from reference TRBV28 and TRBJ2-7, is DVKVTQSSRYLVKRTGEKVFLECVQDMDHENMFWYRQDPGLGLRLIYFSYDVKMKEKGDIPEGYSVSREKKERFSLILESASTNQTSMYLCASRDVGYEQYFGPGTRLTVT.

This clonotype was seen ten or more times. The chain has TRBV29-1 and TRBJ1-5, with D possibly being TRBD1 (5 bases). The CDR3 totals 14 residues. Germline V gene sequence: CDR1 SQVTM, CDR2 ANQGSEA. V was trimmed by 4 bases and J by 3 bases, leaving 13 bases between them. The CDR3 DNA reads TGCAGCGTTGGGGGTGGGGGAAACAATCAGCCCCAGCATTTT. Translating it yields CSVGGGGNNQPQHF.

This clonotype was seen ten or more times. The V call is TRBV6-2 or TRBV6-3, the J call TRBJ1-5; D gene ambiguous. The CDR3 covers 15 residues. Germline values: CDR1 MNHEY, CDR2 SVGEGT. The ends were cut back, 2 bases at V and 2 bases at J, with 10 bases in the middle. In DNA, the CDR3 is TGTGCCAGCAGTTACCGCGCGGGCCGCAATCAGCCCCAGCATTTT. Protein: CASSYRAGRNQPQHF.

This clonotype occurred many times. The CDR3 region is CASSFNRVLRSYEQYF. CDR3 sequence (DNA): TGTGCCAGCAGTTTTAACAGGGTCTTGCGATCCTACGAGCAGTACTTC. The chain employs TRBV7-8 and TRBJ2-7; perhaps TRBD1 as D (6 bases). V lost 6 bases, J lost 1 base, and 19 bases lay in between. Germline values: CDR1 SGHVS, CDR2 FQNEAQ. The CDR3 is 16 amino acids.

This clonotype was picked up many times. The chain is built from TRBV29-1 and TRBJ2-5; D is uncertain. Per the germline V gene, CDR1 is SQVTM and CDR2 is ANQGSEA. V gave up 6 bases and J gave up 3 bases, with 5 bases separating them. The CDR3 loop spans 10 amino acids. The CDR3 DNA follows: TGCAGCGTGGAAAAAGAGACCCAGTACTTC. Translated: CSVEKETQYF.